The 23 T cell receptor beta chains given below trace back to one sample, sequenced in a study of blood T cell repertoires in COVID-19. Generated by immunoSEQ multiplex PCR, the TCRdb table keeps only in-frame clones and is missing some. The sample shows around 70,000 clones, approximately 80% of them seen only once. The source material was peripheral blood. These receptors were taken from a human donor in a cohort sampled during active COVID-19.

Concerning this clone itself: In the same sample, other DNA sequences code for this CDR3. The V gene is TRBV28, the J gene TRBJ2-1, with 11 bases lining up with TRBD2. V lost 2 bases and J lost 7; bases outside the gene matches: 4. CDR1 and CDR2 (germline): MDHEN, SYDVKM. The CDR3 is 15 residues long. CDR3: CASSLTSGGRNEQFF. DNA of the CDR3: TGTGCCAGCAGTTTAACTAGCGGGGGTAGAAATGAGCAGTTCTTC.

Only a few counts were recorded for this clone. V and J are TRBV27 and TRBJ1-5; 7 nucleotides match TRBD1. The germline V gene encodes CDR1 MNHEY and CDR2 SMNVEV (reference sequence). The CDR3 extends over 16 amino acids. With V trimmed by 5 bases and J by 3 bases, 10 bases remained unmatched. The CDR3 coding sequence is TGTGCCAGCAGTCCACGACAGGGCATTCCCAATCAGCCCCAGCATTTT. It is translated as CASSPRQGIPNQPQHF.

This chain joins TRBV9 and TRBJ1-1; no definite D call. The V gene lost 0 bases and the J gene lost 1 base, with 13 bases spanning the gap. The CDR3 runs to 16 residues. Germline CDR1 is SGDLS and CDR2 is YYNGEE. CDR3 sequence (DNA): TGTGCCAGCAGCGTAGTACGGGTGCGGTGGAACACTGAAGCTTTCTTT. The encoded protein is CASSVVRVRWNTEAFF.

The rearrangement joins TRBV7-3 to TRBJ2-5; 14 nucleotides match TRBD2. The V gene's germline CDR1 is SGHTA and CDR2 FQGTGA. The CDR3 length is 15 residues. Trimming cost V 3 bases and J 5 bases; bases outside gene matches: 2. CDR3 DNA sequence: TGTGCCAGCAGCTTGCGGACTAGCGGGAGGGAGACCCAGTACTTC. The encoded protein is CASSLRTSGRETQYF.

This chain links TRBV7-2 with TRBJ2-7, with 14 bases matching TRBD2. There are 16 residues in the CDR3. J gave up 3 bases and V 4 bases, and 5 bases lay outside the gene matches. Germline CDR1 is SGHTA and CDR2 is FQGNSA. For the CDR3, the DNA is TGTGCCAGCAGCTCCCGGACTAGCGGGGGGAACTACGAGCAGTACTTC. Translation gives CASSSRTSGGNYEQYF.

The J gene is TRBJ2-7, the V gene TRBV11-3; TRBD2 matches at 13 bases. This CDR3 comprises 14 residues. With V trimmed by 6 bases and J by 7 bases, 6 bases remained unmatched. Germline lookup yields CDR1 SGHNT and CDR2 YENEEA. The CDR3 is CASSHGLAGAEQYV. Here the CDR3 DNA reads TGTGCCAGCAGTCACGGACTAGCGGGAGCTGAGCAGTACGTC.

The J gene is TRBJ2-3, the V gene TRBV29-1, with D unclear. CDR1 and CDR2 from the germline V gene are SQVTM and ANQGSEA. V lost 8 bases, J lost 2 bases, and 14 bases lay in between. This CDR3 spans 13 amino acids. The CDR3 region has the DNA TGCAGCTTTGTAAACGCGGTCACAGATACGCAGTATTTT. Residues: CSFVNAVTDTQYF.

J is TRBJ2-5 and V is TRBV6-6; D is possibly TRBD1 (8 bases). This CDR3 has 16 amino acids. Germline CDR1 and CDR2: MNHNY and SVGAGI (reference sequence). Trimming removed 3 bases at V and 4 bases at J, with 18 bases between. In DNA, the CDR3 is TGTGCCAGCAGTTATTCCCGGACAGGGACTACAGAGACCCAGTACTTC. As protein: CASSYSRTGTTETQYF.

The chain combines TRBV7-9 with TRBJ1-3; 8 bases match TRBD1. CDR1 and CDR2 (germline): SEHNR, FQNEAQ (reference sequence). V shed 5 bases and J 1 base; nucleotides not matched to a gene: 7. The CDR3 sequence is 16 residues long. The CDR3 region has the DNA TGTGCCAGCAGCCCGATTTGGACAGGGTCTGGAAACACCATATATTTT. It codes for CASSPIWTGSGNTIYF.

The chain couples TRBV28 to TRBJ1-4, with D perhaps TRBD1 (5 bases). V was clipped by 5 bases and J by 0 bases, with 10 bases between them. This CDR3 is built from 15 residues. Germline loops: CDR1 MDHEN, CDR2 SYDVKM. This CDR3 reads CASSLAGSTNEKLFF. CDR3 coding DNA: TGTGCCAGCAGTCTGGCAGGGTCAACTAATGAAAAACTGTTTTTT.

This rearrangement joins TRBV7-3 to TRBJ2-3; no clear D. V lost 3 bases, J lost 0 bases, and 7 bases lay in between. The CDR3 consists of 14 residues. Per germline, CDR1 SGHTA and CDR2 FQGTGA. CDR3: CASSFAISTDTQYF. For the CDR3, the DNA is TGTGCCAGCAGCTTTGCGATAAGCACAGATACGCAGTATTTT.

The genes are TRBV5-1 and TRBJ2-7; 8 nucleotides line up with TRBD1. CDR1 is SGHRS and CDR2 is YFSETQ in the germline V gene. CDR3 length: 13 residues. Unmatched junction bases numbered 6, after V lost 4 bases and J lost 6 bases. The CDR3 reads CASSGRQGLEQYF. Written as DNA, the CDR3 is TGCGCCAGCAGCGGGCGACAGGGGCTCGAGCAGTACTTC.

This clone has more than one count but fewer than ten. J is TRBJ1-1 and V is TRBV7-9; D is possibly TRBD1 (5 bases). This CDR3 has 14 amino acids. V gave up 5 bases and J gave up 1 base, with 11 bases separating them. Per the germline V gene, CDR1 is SEHNR and CDR2 is FQNEAQ (reference sequence). CDR3 protein: CASSTKTENTEAFF. The CDR3 nucleotides read TGTGCCAGCAGCACTAAGACAGAGAACACTGAAGCTTTCTTT.

V is TRBV19 and J is TRBJ2-3; possibly TRBD2 for D (5 bases). Germline-derived CDR1 and CDR2 are LNHDA and SQIVND (reference sequence). This CDR3 is 16 amino acids long. V was trimmed by 3 bases and J by 2 bases, leaving 15 bases between them. The CDR3 bases are TGTGCCAGTAGTATTGCGGGCTCTCTCACCACAGATACGCAGTATTTT. Protein: CASSIAGSLTTDTQYF.

This clone was observed a few times. The gene calls are TRBV24-1 and TRBJ2-3; D is undetermined. The CDR3 runs 14 residues. V lost 3 bases to trimming and J lost 5 bases, with 11 bases between them. From germline, CDR1 is KGHDR and CDR2 SFDVKD. CDR3 in DNA: TGTGCCACCAGTGATGCCGCTAGAATAGATACGCAGTATTTT. Protein sequence: CATSDAARIDTQYF.

V gene TRBV10-3 combines with J gene TRBJ2-7; 8 nucleotides match TRBD1. CDR3 length: 13 amino acids. Trimming cost V 2 bases and J 7 bases; bases outside gene matches: 4. Germline CDR1 ENHRY, CDR2 SYGVKD. Here the CDR3 reads CAISEGTGREQYV. DNA of the CDR3: TGTGCCATCAGTGAGGGGACAGGCAGAGAGCAGTACGTC.

The rearrangement uses TRBV28 and TRBJ1-4, with TRBD1 matching 10 bases. CDR1 is MDHEN and CDR2 is SYDVKM in the germline V gene. This CDR3 is 15 amino acids long. The trim removed 7 bases at V and 5 bases at J, leaving 7 bases unmatched. CDR3 amino acids: CASMPSGQGNEKLFF. The DNA for the CDR3 is TGTGCCAGCATGCCTTCGGGACAGGGGAATGAAAAACTGTTTTTT.

The chain joins TRBV9 to TRBJ2-5; D possibly corresponds to TRBD1 (5 bases). The V end lost 0 bases, the J end lost 5 bases, and 11 bases lay between the germline ends. The CDR3 totals 14 residues. The germline gives CDR1 SGDLS, CDR2 YYNGEE. The DNA of the CDR3 is TGTGCCAGCAGCGTAGAAGGGGCCGGGGAGACCCAGTACTTC. Protein: CASSVEGAGETQYF.

As regards this clone: This sample includes further DNA sequences coding for the same CDR3. This chain uses TRBV18 with TRBJ2-5, with D maybe TRBD1 (5 bases). There are 13 residues in the CDR3. Trimming took 3 bases from V and 2 from J, leaving 7 bases between them. CDR1 is KGHSH and CDR2 is LQKENI in the germline V gene. The CDR3 nucleotides read TGTGCCAGCTCACCGGGGCTACAAGAGACCCAGTACTTC. Translation gives CASSPGLQETQYF.

This chain uses TRBV28 with TRBJ2-5; TRBD1 matches at 11 bases. The CDR3 covers 15 residues. Germline CDR1 and CDR2: MDHEN and SYDVKM. V was pared by 3 bases and J by 5 bases, with 5 bases of the junction left unmatched. CDR3 residues: CASSLDRGLGETQYF. In nucleotides, the CDR3 is TGTGCCAGCAGTTTGGACAGGGGGCTCGGGGAGACCCAGTACTTC.

This sequence joins TRBV29-1 and TRBJ1-5; D possibly corresponds to TRBD1 (5 bases). V was shortened by 7 bases and J by 5 bases, with 12 bases between the two germline ends. CDR3 length: 12 residues. Germline CDR1 is SQVTM and CDR2 is ANQGSEA. The CDR3 region is CSAGGEDQPQHF. The CDR3 DNA sequence: TGCAGCGCGGGGGGAGAGGATCAGCCCCAGCATTTT.

The chain has TRBV5-1 and TRBJ1-2; TRBD1 is a possible D gene (6 bases). V lost 0 bases to trimming and J lost 5 bases, with 11 bases between them. This CDR3 contains 14 residues. CDR1 is SGHRS, CDR2 YFSETQ, per germline. CDR3 nucleotide sequence: TGCGCCAGCAGCTTGGAACAGGGTGGTTATGGCTACACCTTC. Translating it yields CASSLEQGGYGYTF.

This clone was picked up one time. The gene calls are TRBV6-5 and TRBJ1-2, with 9 bases fitting TRBD1. The germline gives CDR1 MNHEY, CDR2 SVGAGI. There are 16 residues in the CDR3. With 0 bases clipped from V and 5 bases from J, the junction kept 7 bases outside the gene matches. This CDR3 is CASSYSTGQGLYGYTF. The CDR3 region has the DNA TGTGCCAGCAGTTACTCTACCGGACAGGGGCTGTATGGCTACACCTTC.